This is a list of T cell receptor beta chains from one sample in a study of T cells in localized non-small cell lung cancer. TCRdb keeps only in-frame clones here, not all; method: immunoSEQ multiplex PCR. Of around 31,000 clones in the sample, 80% to 90% are singletons; the top ten hold under 13%. This specimen was peripheral blood, taken before any cancer treatment. Source of these receptors: a woman aged 35 to 70 with stage I lung adenocarcinoma. CDR3s include the opening cysteine and the closing phenylalanine or tryptophan. The D gene is left open where the match is weak. Expanded clones are given a class, and other clones once, few, many or no size at all.

J gene,clone size,V gene,CDR3 length,D gene,CDR3 protein,CDR3 DNA
TRBJ2-1,.,TRBV18,18,TRBD1,CASSPGQGGTSPPNEQFF,TGTGCCAGCTCTCCGGGACAGGGGGGGACTAGCCCGCCCAATGAGCAGTTCTTC
TRBJ1-1,.,TRBV4-2,16,.,CASSQDGTKGYAEAFF,TGTGCCAGCAGCCAAGATGGAACCAAGGGTTACGCTGAAGCTTTCTTT
TRBJ1-6,.,TRBV4-1,16,.,CASSQVYTLYNSPLHF,TGCGCCAGCAGCCAAGTGTACACCCTCTATAATTCACCCCTCCACTTT
TRBJ2-2,.,TRBV28,13,.,CASSSQRLRELFF,TGTGCCAGCAGTTCCCAACGGCTTCGGGAGCTGTTTTTT
TRBJ2-1,.,TRBV19,11,.,CASSPGNEQFF,TGTGCCAGTAGTCCGGGTAATGAGCAGTTCTTC
TRBJ2-1,.,TRBV5-1,14,TRBD2,CASSLVSGSVEQFF,TGCGCCAGCAGCTTGGTTAGCGGGAGTGTTGAGCAGTTCTTC
TRBJ1-5,.,TRBV27,18,TRBD1,CASSLMGDRLTQNQPQHF,TGTGCCAGCAGTTTGATGGGGGACAGGCTTACTCAAAATCAGCCCCAGCATTTT
TRBJ2-7,.,TRBV5-4,14,.,CASSLGDSTYEQYF,TGTGCCAGCAGCTTGGGAGACTCAACCTACGAGCAGTACTTC
TRBJ2-5,.,TRBV18,16,TRBD1,CASSPLGQGAKETQYF,TGTGCCAGCTCACCTCTAGGACAGGGGGCGAAAGAGACCCAGTACTTC
TRBJ1-5,.,TRBV6-6,13,.,CAAREQTNQPQHF,TGTGCCGCACGGGAACAGACTAATCAGCCCCAGCATTTT
TRBJ2-7,once,TRBV5-4,14,.,CASSLVGRGYEQYF,TGTGCCAGCAGCTTGGTCGGCAGGGGCTACGAGCAGTACTTC
TRBJ2-5,.,TRBV9,14,.,CASSPRGSQETQYF,TGTGCCAGCAGCCCCCGTGGGTCTCAAGAGACCCAGTACTTC
TRBJ2-5,.,TRBV29-1,16,TRBD2,CSVEGLAGGPRETQYF,TGCAGCGTCGAAGGGCTAGCGGGAGGGCCTAGAGAGACCCAGTACTTC
TRBJ2-7,.,TRBV9,13,.,CASSGPFGYEQYF,TGTGCCAGCAGCGGGCCTTTCGGGTACGAGCAGTACTTC
TRBJ2-6,.,TRBV25-1,17,.,CASSEYYSSTGANVLTF,TGTGCCAGCAGTGAATATTATAGCTCTACGGGGGCCAACGTCCTGACTTTC
TRBJ2-7,.,TRBV28,15,TRBD2,CASRQGLAGAYEQYF,TGTGCCAGCAGGCAAGGACTAGCGGGAGCCTACGAGCAGTACTTC
TRBJ1-1,.,TRBV6-6,11,.,CAIKAGTEAFF,TGTGCCATAAAAGCGGGAACTGAAGCTTTCTTT